This TCR beta chain was identified during a study of blood T cell repertoires in COVID-19. Study-level information: Material from acute and convalescent COVID-19 was sourced from the United States, Italy and Spain.

Clones were read by immunoSEQ multiplex PCR, and TCRdb kept only the in-frame ones, dropping some. This table holds around 260,000 clones, roughly 84% found once. The source of this sequence is a man aged 55 to 69 with acute or convalescent COVID-19. Sequencing input: peripheral blood.

The CDR3: CASRRGNDGNTIYF. DNA of the CDR3: TGTGCCAGCCGGAGAGGGAATGATGGAAACACCATATATTTT. The chain links TRBV28 to TRBJ1-3; no clear D gene. Per the germline V gene, CDR1 is MDHEN and CDR2 is SYDVKM. V gave up 8 bases and J gave up 3 bases, with 14 bases separating them. This CDR3 is built from 14 residues.